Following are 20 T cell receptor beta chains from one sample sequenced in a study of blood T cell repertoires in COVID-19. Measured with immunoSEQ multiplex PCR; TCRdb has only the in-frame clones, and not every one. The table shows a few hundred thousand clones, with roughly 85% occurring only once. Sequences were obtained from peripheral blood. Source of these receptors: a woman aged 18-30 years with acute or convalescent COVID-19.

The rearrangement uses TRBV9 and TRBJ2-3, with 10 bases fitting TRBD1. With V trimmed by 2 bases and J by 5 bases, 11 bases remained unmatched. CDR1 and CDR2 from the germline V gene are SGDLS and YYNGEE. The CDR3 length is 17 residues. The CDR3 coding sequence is TGTGCCAGCAGCGTGTGGGGAACGACAGGGGGCGAAGATACGCAGTATTTT. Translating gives CASSVWGTTGGEDTQYF.

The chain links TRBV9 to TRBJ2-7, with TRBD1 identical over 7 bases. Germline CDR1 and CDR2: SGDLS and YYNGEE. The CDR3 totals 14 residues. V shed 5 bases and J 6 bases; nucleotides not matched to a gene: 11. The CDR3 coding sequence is TGTGCCAGCAGTCCACAGGGGACCGACGGCGAGCAGTACTTC. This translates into CASSPQGTDGEQYF.

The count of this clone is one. In DNA, the CDR3 is TGTGCCAGCAGTGAAGGACAGTTTAATTCACCCCTCCACTTT. It specifies CASSEGQFNSPLHF. The chain uses TRBV25-1 and TRBJ1-6; D may be TRBD1 (6 bases). With 2 bases removed from V and 6 bases from J, the gap between germline ends came to 8 bases. The V gene's germline CDR1 is MGHDK and CDR2 SYGVNS. The CDR3 is 14 amino acids.

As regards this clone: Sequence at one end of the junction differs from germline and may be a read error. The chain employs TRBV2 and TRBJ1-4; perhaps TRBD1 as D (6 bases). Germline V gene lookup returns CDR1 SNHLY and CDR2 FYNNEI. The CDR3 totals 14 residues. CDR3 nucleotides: TGTGTCAGCTCGAACCGGGACACAAGTCCTTCGGAAATTTTT. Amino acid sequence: CVSSNRDTSPSEIF.

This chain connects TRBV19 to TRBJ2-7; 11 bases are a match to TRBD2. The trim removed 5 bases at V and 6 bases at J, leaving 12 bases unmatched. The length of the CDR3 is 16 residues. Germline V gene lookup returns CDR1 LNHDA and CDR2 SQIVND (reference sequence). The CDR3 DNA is TGTGCCAGTAGTCTCCAACTTAGCGGGAGGGCCCCCGAGCAGTACTTC. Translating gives CASSLQLSGRAPEQYF.

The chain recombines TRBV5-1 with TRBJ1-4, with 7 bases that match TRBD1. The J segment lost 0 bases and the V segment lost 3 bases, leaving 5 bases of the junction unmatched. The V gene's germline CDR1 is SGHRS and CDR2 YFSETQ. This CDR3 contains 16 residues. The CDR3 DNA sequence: TGCGCCAGCAGCTATCGTCAGGGGGCAACTAATGAAAAACTGTTTTTT. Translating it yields CASSYRQGATNEKLFF.

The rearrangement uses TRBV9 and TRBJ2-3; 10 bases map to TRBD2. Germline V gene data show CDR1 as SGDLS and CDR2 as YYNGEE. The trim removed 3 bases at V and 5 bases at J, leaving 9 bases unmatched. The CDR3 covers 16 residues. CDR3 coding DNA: TGTGCCAGCAGCGATATAGCGGGGGGCCTGGGAGATACGCAGTATTTT. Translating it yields CASSDIAGGLGDTQYF.

The CDR3 protein is CASSWVRGGGAGDEQFF. CDR3 bases: TGTGCCAGCAGCTGGGTGAGAGGAGGTGGGGCGGGGGATGAGCAGTTCTTC. The chain has TRBV7-2 and TRBJ2-1; 7 bases are a match to TRBD2. CDR1 is SGHTA and CDR2 is FQGNSA in the germline V gene. With 4 bases clipped from V and 8 bases from J, the junction kept 17 bases outside the gene matches. The CDR3 has 17 amino acids. Full variable domain (rest looked up from reference TRBV7-2 and TRBJ2-1): GAGVSQSPSNKVTEKGKDVELRCDPISGHTALYWYRQSLGQGLEFLIYFQGNSAPDKSGLPSDRFSAERTGGSVSTLTIQRTQQEDSAVYLCASSWVRGGGAGDEQFFGPGTRLTVL.

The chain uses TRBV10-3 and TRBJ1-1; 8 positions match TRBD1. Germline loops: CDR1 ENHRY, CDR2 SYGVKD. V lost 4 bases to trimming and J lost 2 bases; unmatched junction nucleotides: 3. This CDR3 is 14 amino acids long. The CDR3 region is CAISVDRGNTEAFF. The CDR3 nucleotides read TGTGCCATCAGTGTAGACAGGGGAAACACTGAAGCTTTCTTT.

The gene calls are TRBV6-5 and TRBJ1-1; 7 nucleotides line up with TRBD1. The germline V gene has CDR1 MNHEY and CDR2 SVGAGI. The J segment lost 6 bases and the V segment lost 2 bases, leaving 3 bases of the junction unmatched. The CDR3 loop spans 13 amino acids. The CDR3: CASSYETGSEAFF. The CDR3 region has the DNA TGTGCCAGCAGTTACGAGACAGGGTCTGAAGCTTTCTTT.

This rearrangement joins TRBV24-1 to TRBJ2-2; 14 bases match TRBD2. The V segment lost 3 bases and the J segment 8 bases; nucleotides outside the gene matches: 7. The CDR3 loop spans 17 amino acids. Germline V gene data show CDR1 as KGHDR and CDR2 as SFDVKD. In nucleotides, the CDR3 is TGTGCCACCAGTGATACCCGACTAGCGGGGGGGCCTGGGGAGCTGTTTTTT. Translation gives CATSDTRLAGGPGELFF.

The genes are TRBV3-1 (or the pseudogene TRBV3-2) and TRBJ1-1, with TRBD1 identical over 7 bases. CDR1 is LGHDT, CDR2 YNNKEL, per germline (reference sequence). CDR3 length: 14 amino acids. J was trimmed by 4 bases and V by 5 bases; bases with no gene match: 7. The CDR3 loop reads CASSEGGAVTEAFF. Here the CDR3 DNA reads TGTGCCAGCAGCGAAGGGGGCGCGGTCACTGAAGCTTTCTTT.

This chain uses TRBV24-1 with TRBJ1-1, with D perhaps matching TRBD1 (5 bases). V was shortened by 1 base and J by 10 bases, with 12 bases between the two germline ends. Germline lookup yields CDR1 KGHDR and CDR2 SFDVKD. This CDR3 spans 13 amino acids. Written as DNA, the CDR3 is TGTGCCACCAGTGATTTAGGGGCGAACGGAGCTTTCTTT. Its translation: CATSDLGANGAFF.

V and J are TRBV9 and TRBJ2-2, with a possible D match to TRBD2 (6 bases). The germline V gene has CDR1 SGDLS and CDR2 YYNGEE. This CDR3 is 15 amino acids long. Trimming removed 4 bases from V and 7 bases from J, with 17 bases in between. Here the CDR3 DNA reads TGTGCCAGCAGCTCACAATCGGGGGTTGACGGGGAGCTGTTTTTT. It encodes CASSSQSGVDGELFF. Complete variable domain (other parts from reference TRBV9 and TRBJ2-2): DSGVTQTPKHLITATGQRVTLRCSPRSGDLSVYWYQQSLDQGLQFLIQYYNGEERAKGNILERFSAQQFPDLHSELNLSSLELGDSALYFCASSSQSGVDGELFFGEGSRLTVL.

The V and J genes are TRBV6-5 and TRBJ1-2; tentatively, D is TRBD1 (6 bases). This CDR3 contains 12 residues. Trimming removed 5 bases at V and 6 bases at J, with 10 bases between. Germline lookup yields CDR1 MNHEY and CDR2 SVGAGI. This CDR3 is CASSRTENGYTF. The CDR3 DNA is TGTGCCAGCAGTCGGACAGAGAATGGCTACACCTTC.

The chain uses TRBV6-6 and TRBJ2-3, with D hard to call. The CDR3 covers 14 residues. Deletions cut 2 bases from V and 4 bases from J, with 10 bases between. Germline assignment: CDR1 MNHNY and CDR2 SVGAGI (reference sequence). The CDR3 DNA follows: TGTGCCAGCAGTTACGGGCCCGAAGCAGATACGCAGTATTTT. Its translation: CASSYGPEADTQYF.

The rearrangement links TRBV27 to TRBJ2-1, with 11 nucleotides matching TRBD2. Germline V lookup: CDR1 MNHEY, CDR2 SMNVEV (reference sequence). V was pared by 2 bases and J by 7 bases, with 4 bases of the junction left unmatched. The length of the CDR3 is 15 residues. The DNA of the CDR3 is TGTGCCAGCAGTTTACCCGGGACTAGCGGAAATGAGCAGTTCTTC. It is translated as CASSLPGTSGNEQFF.

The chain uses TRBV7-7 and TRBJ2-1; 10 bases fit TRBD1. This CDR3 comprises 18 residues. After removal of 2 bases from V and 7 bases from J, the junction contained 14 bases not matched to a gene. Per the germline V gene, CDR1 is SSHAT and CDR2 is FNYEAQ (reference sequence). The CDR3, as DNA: TGTGCCAGCAGCTTATCCCCGGCCGGGACAGGGGTGTATAATGAGCAGTTCTTC. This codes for CASSLSPAGTGVYNEQFF.

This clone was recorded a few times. Written as DNA, the CDR3 is TGTGCCAGCAGCCTCAGGACCTACGAGCAGTACTTC. Its translation is CASSLRTYEQYF. The genes are TRBV2 and TRBJ2-7; D remains unclear. CDR3 length: 12 residues. The V end lost 6 bases, the J end lost 2 bases, and 8 bases lay between the germline ends. Germline lookup yields CDR1 SNHLY and CDR2 FYNNEI.

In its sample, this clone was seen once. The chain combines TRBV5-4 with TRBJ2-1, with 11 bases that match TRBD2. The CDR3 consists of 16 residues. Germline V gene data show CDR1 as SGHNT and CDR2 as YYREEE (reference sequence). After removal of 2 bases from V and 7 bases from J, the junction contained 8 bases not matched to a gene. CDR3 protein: CASSLPGTSGMNEQFF. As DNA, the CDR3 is TGTGCCAGCAGCTTACCCGGGACTAGCGGAATGAATGAGCAGTTCTTC.